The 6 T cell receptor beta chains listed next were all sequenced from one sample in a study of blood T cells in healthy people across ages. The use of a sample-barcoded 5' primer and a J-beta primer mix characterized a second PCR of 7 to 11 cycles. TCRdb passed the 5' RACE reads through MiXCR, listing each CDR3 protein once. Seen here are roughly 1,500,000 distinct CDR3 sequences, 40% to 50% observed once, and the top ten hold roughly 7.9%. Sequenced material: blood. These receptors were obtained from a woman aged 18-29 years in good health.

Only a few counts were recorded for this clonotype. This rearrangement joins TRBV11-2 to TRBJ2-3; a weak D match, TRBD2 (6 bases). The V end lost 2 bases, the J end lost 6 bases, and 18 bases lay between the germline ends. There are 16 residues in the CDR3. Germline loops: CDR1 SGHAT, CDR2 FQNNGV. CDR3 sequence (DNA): TGTGCCAGCAGCTTATTACTCGGCGGGGTGTCGGATACGCAGTATTTT. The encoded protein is CASSLLLGGVSDTQYF.

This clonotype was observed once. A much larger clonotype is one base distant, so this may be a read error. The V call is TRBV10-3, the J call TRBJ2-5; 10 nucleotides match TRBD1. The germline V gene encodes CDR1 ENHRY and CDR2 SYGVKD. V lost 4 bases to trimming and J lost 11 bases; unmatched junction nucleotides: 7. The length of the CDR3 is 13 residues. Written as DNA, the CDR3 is TGTGCCATCAGTGCGACAGGGGGCAATGAGCAGTACTTC. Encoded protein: CAISATGGNEQYF.

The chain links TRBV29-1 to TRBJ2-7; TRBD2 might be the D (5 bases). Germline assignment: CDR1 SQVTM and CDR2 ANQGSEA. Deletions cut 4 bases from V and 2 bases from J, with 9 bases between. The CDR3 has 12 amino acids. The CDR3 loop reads CSVVAEAYEQYF. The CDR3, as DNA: TGCAGCGTTGTGGCGGAGGCCTACGAGCAGTACTTC.

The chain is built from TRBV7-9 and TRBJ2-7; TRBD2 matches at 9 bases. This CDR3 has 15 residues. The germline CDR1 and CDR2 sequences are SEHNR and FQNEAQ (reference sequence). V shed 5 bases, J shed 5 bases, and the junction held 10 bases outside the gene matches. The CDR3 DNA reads TGTGCCAGCAGCCCCGGGACTAGCAGTTTCGACGAGCAGTACTTC. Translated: CASSPGTSSFDEQYF.

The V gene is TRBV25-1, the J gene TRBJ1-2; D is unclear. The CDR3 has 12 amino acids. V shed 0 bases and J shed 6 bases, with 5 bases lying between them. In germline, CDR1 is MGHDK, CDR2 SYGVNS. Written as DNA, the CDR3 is TGTGCCAGCAGTGAATATCGACATGGCTACACCTTC. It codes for CASSEYRHGYTF.

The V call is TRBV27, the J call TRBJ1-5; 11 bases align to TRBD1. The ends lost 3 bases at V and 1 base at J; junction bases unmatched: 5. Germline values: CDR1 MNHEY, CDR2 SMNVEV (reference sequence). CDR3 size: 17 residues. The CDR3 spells CASSFGRDRGSNQPQHF. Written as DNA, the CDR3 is TGTGCCAGCAGTTTCGGCCGGGACAGGGGGAGCAATCAGCCCCAGCATTTT.